This note documents a single TCR beta chain sequence. Looked up from germline, CDR1 is SGHTA and CDR2 is FQGNSA. V gave up 3 bases and J gave up 3 bases, with 9 bases separating them. The CDR3 covers 13 residues. The source of the sample is a study of CD8 T cells in Susac syndrome. RNA was extracted with the RNeasy kit, and a quantity of roughly 0.45 to 1 ug was reverse transcribed using random hexamers. Via MiXCR, TCRdb re-called the immunoSEQ multiplex PCR reads, giving one row per CDR3 protein. The profile covers about 160,000 distinct CDR3 sequences, with roughly 95% appearing a single time and about 0.12% taken by the ten largest.

The source is a human donor with Susac syndrome. The sequenced material came from CD4+ T cells from PBMCs. V usage is TRBV7-2 and J usage is TRBJ2-7; the D is unclear. CDR3 in DNA: TGTGCCAGCAGCTTTTGGCCCAACTACGAGCAGTACTTC. Protein sequence: CASSFWPNYEQYF.